This TCR beta chain was obtained from a study of regulatory T cells in long-lasting Graves disease. The time point: newly diagnosed GD, antithyroid drugs for less than 3 months. Extracted RNA from PBMCs served as the source of the TCR library. According to the study, TCR beta libraries were built with iRepertoire HTBI primers and CDR3-region Arm-PCR. TCRdb independently ran MiXCR on the multiplex PCR reads; one entry per CDR3 protein. The sample holds some 500,000 distinct CDR3 sequences; about 14% are singletons and the top ten take about 9.1%. General observations from the study: TCR diversity in persistent Graves' patients was below that of newly diagnosed ones. Patients with persistent disease showed a bias toward TRBV28, TRBJ1-2 and TRBJ2-5.

Germline CDR1 is MNHNS and CDR2 is SASEGT. The CDR3 extends over 16 amino acids. This clonotype was found a few times. Antigen specificity is unknown. The junction departs from the called germline gene at one end, perhaps through a read error. This sample was shared with a second study, whose subject was T cells in Graves' hyperthyroidism and ophthalmopathy.

This TCR was sampled from a man aged 25 to 45 with Graves disease. The sequenced sample was peripheral blood mononuclear cells (PBMCs), obtained at new diagnosis, from a patient treated with antithyroid drugs. The rearrangement joins TRBV6-1 to TRBJ2-4; TRBD2 agrees at 15 bases. In nucleotides, the CDR3 is TGTGCCAGCGGTCTTCAACACAGGACTAGCGGGAGGGCCTCGATCTTC. Its translation: CASGLQHRTSGRASIF.